The source of this T cell receptor beta chain is a study of T cells in Graves' hyperthyroidism and ophthalmopathy. Study-wide points: Separating ophthalmopathy from stable hyperthyroidism was achieved by a 13 V-J model.

Disease duration under 2 months; hyperthyroidism patients were aged 18 to 65. Uncontrolled infection, other autoimmune disease, pregnancy or lactation disqualified patients from enrolment. Thyroid ultrasound and orbital computed tomography, with clinical symptoms and serum thyroxine and TRAb, informed diagnoses. Germline V gene sequence: CDR1 SGHVS, CDR2 FQNEAQ. Trimming took off 3 bases at V and 4 bases at J, with 7 bases between the two ends. The CDR3 spans 12 residues. This clonotype came up many times. The antigen is unknown. TCR beta CDR3 regions were amplified from RNA transcripts. HTBI primers drove first-round RT-PCR of the TCR CDR3. TCRdb used MiXCR to reprocess the multiplex PCR reads, holding one entry per CDR3 protein. The sample comprises about 92,000 distinct CDR3 sequences, 51% of which are singletons, and around 30% rests with the top ten.

The chain combines TRBV7-8 with TRBJ2-7, with a tentative D call TRBD1 (6 bases). Input material: blood. The sequence was collected from a middle-aged woman with Graves' hyperthyroidism. The DNA of the CDR3 is TGTGCCAGCAGCTTTACAGGGTACGAGCAGTACTTC. Its translation is CASSFTGYEQYF.